This TCR beta chain comes out of a study of blood T cells in healthy people across ages. Findings of the study overall: When one million T cells were used, diversity estimates were thought to be underestimates. Diversity was higher, and naive CD4+ cells more numerous, in long-lived donors than in aged donors.

Next came a second PCR, run for about 6 to 12 cycles, which used a sample-barcoded 5' primer along with a J-beta primer mix. TCRdb analysed the 5' RACE reads with MiXCR anew, one entry per CDR3 protein. The sample includes 800,000 to 900,000 distinct CDR3 sequences, around 62% seen only once; the top ten take roughly a quarter. A note on this clonotype: Its antigen remains unidentified.

The CDR3 totals 16 residues. J lost 4 bases, V lost 1 base, and 5 bases had no gene match. Germline lookup yields CDR1 MDHEN and CDR2 SYDVKM. The genes are TRBV28 and TRBJ2-1; 9 nucleotides agree with TRBD1. The sample taken for sequencing was blood. This clonotype was sampled from a young man in good health. The DNA of the CDR3 is TGTGCCAGCAGTTTATTGGGACAGGGCTCATACAATGAGCAGTTCTTC. As protein: CASSLLGQGSYNEQFF.